Shown below are 31 T cell receptor beta chains from a single sample sequenced in a study of blood T cells in healthy people across ages. Alongside a J-beta primer mix, a sample-barcoded 5' primer served in a second PCR lasting about 6 to 11 cycles. TCRdb analysed the 5' RACE reads with MiXCR anew, one entry per CDR3 protein. The sample lists about 1.1 million distinct CDR3 sequences; around two fifths were seen once. What was sequenced was blood. The receptors derive from a man between 18 and 29 years old in good health.

This clonotype came up a few times. The V gene is TRBV5-1, the J gene TRBJ2-3; D may correspond to TRBD1 or TRBD2 (5 bases each). Looked up from germline, CDR1 is SGHRS and CDR2 is YFSETQ. V dropped 1 base and J dropped 0 bases, with 9 bases sitting between them. There are 15 residues in the CDR3. Here the CDR3 DNA reads TGCGCCAGCAGCTTGTTAGGGACCAGCACAGATACGCAGTATTTT. It translates to CASSLLGTSTDTQYF.

The rearrangement links TRBV7-8 to TRBJ1-4; 9 nucleotides align to TRBD1. V shed 5 bases, J shed 13 bases, and the junction held 17 bases outside the gene matches. The CDR3 runs 16 residues. CDR1 is SGHVS, CDR2 FQNEAQ, per germline. Here the CDR3 reads CASSPTGQGAVLGLFF. In DNA, the CDR3 is TGTGCCAGCAGCCCGACGGGACAGGGAGCCGTCTTAGGACTGTTTTTT. Full variable domain (rest looked up from reference TRBV7-8 and TRBJ1-4): GAGVSQSPRYKVAKRGQDVALRCDPISGHVSLFWYQQALGQGPEFLTYFQNEAQLDKSGLPSDRFFAERPEGSVSTLKIQRTQQEDSAVYLCASSPTGQGAVLGLFFGSGTQLSVL.

The chain carries TRBV20-1 and TRBJ2-5; D possibly corresponds to TRBD2 (6 bases). Trimming cost V 5 bases and J 6 bases, with 10 bases left between them. This CDR3 comprises 11 residues. The V gene's germline CDR1 is DFQATT and CDR2 SNEGSKA (reference sequence). In DNA form, the CDR3 reads TGCAGTGCTGAGACTAGAAAGACCCAGTACTTC. Its protein is CSAETRKTQYF.

This chain uses TRBV20-1 with TRBJ1-5, with 9 bases fitting TRBD1. The CDR3 length is 17 residues. The germline V gene encodes CDR1 DFQATT and CDR2 SNEGSKA (reference sequence). V was clipped by 0 bases and J by 6 bases; unmatched bases: 12. The CDR3, as DNA: TGCAGTGCTAGAGATCGTACGGGACAGGGTCAAGGTCAGCCCCAGCATTTT. Translating it yields CSARDRTGQGQGQPQHF.

At least ten counts were recorded for this clonotype. J is TRBJ2-1 and V is TRBV20-1; D remains ambiguous. The CDR3 consists of 14 residues. Trimming took 6 bases from V and 2 from J, leaving 14 bases between them. The germline CDR1 and CDR2 sequences are DFQATT and SNEGSKA (reference sequence). CDR3 in DNA: TGCAGTGCGGCAGATCTACAAGCCTACAATGAGCAGTTCTTC. It encodes CSAADLQAYNEQFF.

This clonotype was detected a few times. The rearrangement joins TRBV18 to TRBJ2-7; 7 bases line up with TRBD1. Trimming took 2 bases from V and 5 from J; bases not matched to a gene: 6. This CDR3 has 14 residues. CDR1 and CDR2 (germline): KGHSH, LQKENI. DNA for the CDR3: TGTGCCAGCTCACCAGGGAGACAGGGCGACGAGCAGTACTTC. Translation gives CASSPGRQGDEQYF.

The chain combines TRBV27 with TRBJ1-4; 8 positions agree with TRBD1. Per the germline V gene, CDR1 is MNHEY and CDR2 is SMNVEV (reference sequence). The CDR3 covers 15 residues. After removal of 0 bases from V and 8 bases from J, the junction contained 5 bases not matched to a gene. The DNA for the CDR3 is TGTGCCAGCAGTTTATCTAGGACAGGGAGAGAAAAACTGTTTTTT. Its protein is CASSLSRTGREKLFF.

This clonotype was seen many times. V gene TRBV5-1 combines with J gene TRBJ1-2; the match to TRBD1 covers 8 bases. This CDR3 comprises 18 residues. V was pared by 4 bases and J by 2 bases, with 16 bases of the junction left unmatched. CDR1 SGHRS and CDR2 YFSETQ come from the germline V gene. In nucleotides, the CDR3 is TGCGCCAGCAGCCCCGGATCGACAGGGGCGACCTTAAACTATGGCTACACCTTC. It is translated as CASSPGSTGATLNYGYTF. The variable domain in full, completed from reference TRBV5-1 and TRBJ1-2, reads KAGVTQTPRYLIKTRGQQVTLSCSPISGHRSVSWYQQTPGQGLQFLFEYFSETQRNKGNFPGRFSGRQFSNSRSEMNVSTLELGDSALYLCASSPGSTGATLNYGYTFGSGTRLTVV.

Comments on this clonotype: One junction end disagrees with the germline gene, perhaps due to a read error. J is TRBJ1-2 and V is TRBV15; the match to TRBD1 covers 7 bases. Germline CDR1 reads LNHNV; CDR2 reads YYDKDF (reference sequence). This CDR3 is built from 13 residues. The CDR3 nucleotides are TGTGCCACCAGCAGCGGGACAGACTATGGCTGCACCTTC. Translation: CATSSGTDYGCTF. The full variable domain, completed using reference TRBV15 and TRBJ1-2, is DAMVIQNPRYQVTQFGKPVTLSCSQTLNHNVMYWYQQKSSQAPKLLFHYYDKDFNNEADTPDNFQSRRPNTSFCFLDIRSPGLGDTAMYLCATSSGTDYGCTFGSGTRLTVV.

This clonotype appeared a few times. The rearrangement uses TRBV7-6 and TRBJ2-3; D possibly corresponds to TRBD2 (5 bases). Germline CDR1 SGHVS, CDR2 FNYEAQ. V shed 0 bases and J shed 0 bases, with 19 bases lying between them. This CDR3 is built from 19 residues. The CDR3, as DNA: TGTGCCAGCAGCTTAGCTCTTCTAAGCAGCGGCAGTAGCACAGATACGCAGTATTTT. Its translation is CASSLALLSSGSSTDTQYF.

The chain is built from TRBV14 and TRBJ1-1; D is undetermined. Germline CDR1 is SGHDN and CDR2 is FVKESK. This CDR3 has 17 residues. Trimming cost V 0 bases and J 0 bases, with 14 bases left between them. The CDR3 coding sequence is TGTGCCAGCAGCCAAGATTCAGGCATCCTCATGAACACTGAAGCTTTCTTT. This encodes CASSQDSGILMNTEAFF. Together with reference TRBV14 and TRBJ1-1, the CDR3 gives the full variable domain: EAGVTQFPSHSVIEKGQTVTLRCDPISGHDNLYWYRRVMGKEIKFLLHFVKESKQDESGMPNNRFLAERTGGTYSTLKVQPAELEDSGVYFCASSQDSGILMNTEAFFGQGTRLTVV.

The chain couples TRBV10-3 to TRBJ1-2, with D perhaps TRBD1 (6 bases). Trimming left V 7 bases short and J 2 bases short, with 11 bases between. The germline gives CDR1 ENHRY, CDR2 SYGVKD. This CDR3 is 13 amino acids long. CDR3 bases: TGTGCCATCACCCTCGACAGGAACTATGGCTACACCTTC. It encodes CAITLDRNYGYTF.

The gene calls are TRBV6-2 or TRBV6-3 and TRBJ2-1; a weak D match, TRBD1 (5 bases). V lost 5 bases to trimming and J lost 4 bases, with 15 bases between them. Germline CDR1 MNHEY, CDR2 SVGEGT. The CDR3 sequence is 15 residues long. In DNA, the CDR3 is TGTGCCAGCAGTCAGGGAAGCAACCCTTACAATGAGCAGTTCTTC. Protein: CASSQGSNPYNEQFF.

This clonotype was observed a few times. The chain is built from TRBV11-2 and TRBJ1-1; no reliable D call. V was pared by 0 bases and J by 6 bases, with 8 bases between. Germline V lookup: CDR1 SGHAT, CDR2 FQNNGV. CDR3 length equals 13 residues. The CDR3 DNA follows: TGTGCCAGCAGCTTAGATCTGGCAGCTGAAGCTTTCTTT. Amino acids: CASSLDLAAEAFF. Full variable domain (rest looked up from reference TRBV11-2 and TRBJ1-1): EAGVAQSPRYKIIEKRQSVAFWCNPISGHATLYWYQQILGQGPKLLIQFQNNGVVDDSQLPKDRFSAERLKGVDSTLKIQPAKLEDSAVYLCASSLDLAAEAFFGQGTRLTVV.

The V gene is TRBV24-1, the J gene TRBJ2-1, with D tentatively TRBD1 or TRBD2 (5 bases each). V was clipped by 4 bases and J by 2 bases, with 11 bases between them. Germline CDR1 is KGHDR and CDR2 is SFDVKD. The CDR3 has 15 residues. CDR3 sequence: CATSERTGPYNEQFF. The CDR3 coding sequence is TGTGCCACCAGTGAACGGACGGGACCCTACAATGAGCAGTTCTTC.

A word on this clonotype: A read error may account for a junction end that differs from germline. V and J are TRBV25-1 and TRBJ2-3; D assignment may be TRBD1 or TRBD2 (5 bases each). The CDR3 has 14 residues. The V gene's germline CDR1 is MGHDK and CDR2 SYGVNS. In nucleotides, the CDR3 is TGCGCCAGCAGGGAATATAACGGGGCAGATACGCAGTATTTT. Protein product: CASREYNGADTQYF. The entire variable domain, with the rest obtained from reference TRBV25-1 and TRBJ2-3, is as follows: EADIYQTPRYLVIGTGKKITLECSQTMGHDKMYWYQQDPGMELHLIHYSYGVNSTEKGDLSSESTVSRIRTEHFPLTLESARPSHTSQYLCASREYNGADTQYFGPGTRLTVL.

V is TRBV20-1 and J is TRBJ1-1; the D is unclear. Per the germline V gene, CDR1 is DFQATT and CDR2 is SNEGSKA (reference sequence). CDR3 size: 13 residues. V was clipped by 3 bases and J by 4 bases, with 12 bases between them. In DNA, the CDR3 is TGCAGTGCTAGGGCAGAACCAGCCACTGAAGCTTTCTTT. It specifies CSARAEPATEAFF.

J is TRBJ2-3 and V is TRBV6-5, with D tentatively TRBD2 (6 bases). The CDR3 totals 15 residues. Trimming pared 8 bases from V and 2 bases from J, leaving 17 bases between. The germline CDR1 and CDR2 sequences are MNHEY and SVGAGI. In DNA, the CDR3 is TGTGCCAGCTCGTTTAGGGAGGAAAACACAGATACGCAGTATTTT. Protein product: CASSFREENTDTQYF.

In this sample, this clonotype turned up a few times. This rearrangement joins TRBV6-2 or TRBV6-3 to TRBJ2-2; D uncertain. CDR1 is MNHEY, CDR2 SVGEGT, per germline. Trimming took 2 bases from V and 1 from J, leaving 5 bases between them. This CDR3 is 14 amino acids long. CDR3 DNA: TGTGCCAGCAGTTACGGCAGGAACACCGGGGAGCTGTTTTTT. Translation gives CASSYGRNTGELFF.

The chain joins TRBV7-2 to TRBJ1-3; D gene uncertain. The germline V gene has CDR1 SGHTA and CDR2 FQGNSA. The CDR3 has 14 residues. Trimming cost V 2 bases and J 0 bases, with 5 bases left between them. In DNA, the CDR3 is TGTGCCAGCAGCTTATCTAGCTCTGGAAACACCATATATTTT. It encodes CASSLSSSGNTIYF.

This clonotype was seen only a few times. This chain uses TRBV20-1 with TRBJ2-3; D gene ambiguous. V shed 4 bases and J shed 6 bases, with 8 bases lying between them. Germline CDR1 is DFQATT and CDR2 is SNEGSKA (reference sequence). The CDR3 contains 11 residues. CDR3 coding DNA: TGCAGTGCTACGATGCAGGATACGCAGTATTTT. Amino acid sequence: CSATMQDTQYF.

This chain connects TRBV3-1 to TRBJ2-1; tentative D call: TRBD1 (5 bases). V lost 4 bases and J 0 bases, leaving 13 bases between the germline ends. CDR3 length: 16 amino acids. CDR1 is LGHDT, CDR2 YNNKEL, per germline (reference sequence). The CDR3 region is CASSPTRANSYNEQFF. CDR3 in DNA: TGTGCCAGCAGCCCCACCAGGGCAAACTCCTACAATGAGCAGTTCTTC.

This clonotype was detected a few times. The gene calls are TRBV20-1 and TRBJ2-2, with TRBD2 as a possible D gene (6 bases). Between the trimmed V and J ends, which lost 0 bases and 9 bases, there was a span of 11 bases. This CDR3 spans 13 amino acids. Germline CDR1 and CDR2: DFQATT and SNEGSKA (reference sequence). The CDR3 region is CSARDHRGRELFF. The CDR3 coding sequence is TGCAGTGCTAGAGATCATCGGGGGAGGGAGCTGTTTTTT.

There are a few counts of this clonotype. The chain couples TRBV15 to TRBJ2-7; D gene ambiguous. V lost 1 base and J lost 7, with 5 bases in between. In germline, CDR1 is LNHNV, CDR2 YYDKDF (reference sequence). The CDR3 contains 11 residues. CDR3 sequence reads: CATSRVREQYF. The DNA for the CDR3 is TGTGCCACCAGCAGAGTGCGGGAGCAGTACTTC. The full variable domain, its missing parts supplied by reference TRBV15 and TRBJ2-7, is DAMVIQNPRYQVTQFGKPVTLSCSQTLNHNVMYWYQQKSSQAPKLLFHYYDKDFNNEADTPDNFQSRRPNTSFCFLDIRSPGLGDTAMYLCATSRVREQYFGPGTRLTVT.

The chain has TRBV9 and TRBJ2-1; 13 nucleotides line up with TRBD2. CDR1 and CDR2 (germline): SGDLS, YYNGEE. V lost 6 bases, J lost 8 bases, and 8 bases stayed unmatched. CDR3 length: 15 amino acids. The CDR3 sequence: CASTRTSGGIDEQFF. The DNA for the CDR3 is TGTGCCAGCACCAGGACTAGCGGGGGTATTGATGAGCAGTTCTTC.

V is TRBV28 and J is TRBJ1-5; a possible D gene is TRBD1 (5 bases). Germline V gene data show CDR1 as MDHEN and CDR2 as SYDVKM. The CDR3 is 13 residues long. Deletions cut 8 bases from V and 4 bases from J, with 12 bases between. CDR3: CASARVRNQPQHF. CDR3 in DNA: TGTGCCAGCGCCAGGGTTCGGAATCAGCCCCAGCATTTT.

As for this clonotype: At one boundary the junction diverges from the germline segment, which might be a read error. The chain joins TRBV20-1 to TRBJ1-1; no firm D call. CDR3 length: 13 amino acids. Germline CDR1 reads DFQATT; CDR2 reads SNEGSKA (reference sequence). The CDR3 coding sequence is TGCAGTGCTAGAGAGGGCTTCAGATCTGAAGCTTACTTT. It is translated as CSAREGFRSEAYF.

This clonotype was counted a few times. The chain is built from TRBV7-9 and TRBJ2-5, with D perhaps assigned TRBD1 or TRBD2 (5 bases each). Between the trimmed V and J ends, which lost 3 bases and 4 bases, there was a span of 12 bases. The CDR3 consists of 14 residues. CDR1 is SEHNR and CDR2 is FQNEAQ in the germline V gene (reference sequence). The DNA of the CDR3 is TGTGCCAGCAGCTTGGGGGAAATCGGAGAGACCCAGTACTTC. It yields the protein CASSLGEIGETQYF.

The chain uses TRBV12-3 or TRBV12-4 and TRBJ1-2; D perhaps matches TRBD1 (6 bases). The CDR3 totals 13 residues. Trimming pared 5 bases from V and 8 bases from J, leaving 15 bases between. The CDR3: CASSQLRQAGYTF. The CDR3 nucleotides are TGTGCCAGCAGTCAACTCAGACAGGCGGGCTACACCTTC.

This chain links TRBV3-1 with TRBJ1-5; D remains ambiguous. The ends were cut back, 0 bases at V and 7 bases at J, with 13 bases in the middle. The CDR3 spans 15 residues. Germline V gene data show CDR1 as LGHDT and CDR2 as YNNKEL (reference sequence). The CDR3 DNA follows: TGTGCCAGCAGCCAAGATGGTGGCTCAAAACAGCCCCAGCATTTT. Its translation: CASSQDGGSKQPQHF.

This chain uses TRBV28 with TRBJ2-7, with 8 bases aligning to TRBD1. Trimming removed 2 bases from V and 10 bases from J; junction bases left unmatched: 13. In germline, CDR1 is MDHEN, CDR2 SYDVKM. The CDR3 is made up of 15 amino acids. CDR3 amino acids: CASSLGGQGKRAQYF. The CDR3 nucleotides are TGTGCCAGCAGTTTAGGAGGACAGGGAAAAAGGGCCCAGTACTTC.